This T cell receptor beta chain was recorded in a study of T cell responses to AZD1222 COVID-19 vaccine (dated by TCRdb to the early 2020s). About the study as a whole: Because spike-specific TCR depth and breadth did not differ between the two schedules, AZD1222 recipients who got a second dose at roughly 4 weeks were pooled with those who got a second dose at roughly 12 weeks. A total of about 230 trial participants underwent TCR sequencing, of whom some 210 received two doses of AZD1222 and about 25 received two doses of the MenACWY control vaccine. Trial participants were enrolled by age into 18-55, 56-69 and 70-plus year subgroups, with roughly 160, 29 and 62 TCR-sequenced participants respectively. Broader findings and caveats from the paper: The 56-69-year group was small, and its depth increase did not reach significance, likely because of low power. Vaccine-associated CD4 TCRs spanned the whole spike protein, with dominant responses in regions 160-218 and 743-854. Only six AZD1222 recipients were SARS-CoV-2 seropositive at baseline, limiting conclusions about previously exposed vaccinees. Most participants were white British and females outnumbered males, and the authors suggested that clonal diversity may have been underestimated. No day 14 peak-response samples were available, so repertoires were characterized only after the peak T cell response. After two AZD1222 doses, both the breadth and the depth of spike-specific TCRs were significantly higher than at day 0 and than in MenACWY recipients. Reportedly, close to half of the unique spike-specific TCRs recognized epitopes lying outside the regions that are mutated in the B.1.351 and B.1.1.7 variants.

The CDR3 regions of human TCRbeta chains were analyzed by immunosequencing. For the original study's pipeline: TCRs in the repertoires were compared against a reference library of SARS-CoV-2-specific TCRs that had been generated with the MIRA antigen-specificity platform. Breadth was defined as the fraction of unique TCRs that were SARS-CoV-2-associated. Depth was defined as the fraction of total T cells that were SARS-CoV-2-associated. Using the MIRA data, each spike-specific TCR was mapped to the spike region that the TCR reacts to and placed in a CD4 or CD8 class. Log10-transformed breadth and depth values were compared by one-way ANOVA with Sidak's multiple comparisons tests. What TCRdb holds here is the immuneACCESS table cut down to in-frame rearrangements. Part of the clones is not present; checked against another copy, under half of the missing clones reflect an unresolved V gene, and the others are unexplained. V, J and clone size derive from that table, while D and trimming were established from the DNA sequence. Present in this sample are around 50,000 clones, approximately 83% of which were seen just once. In total, the top ten clones hold approximately 15% of the sample.

Details on this clone: Its specific antigen is unknown. Base-call qualities are not available, and no considerably larger clone is one nucleotide away.

From the cysteine up to the phenylalanine, the CDR3 has a length of 16 residues. The retained sequence is limited to the CDR3, 48 bases, with the frame set at the first base. V is clipped by 4 bases and J by 7 bases, and the sequence between their germline boundaries is 19 bases long. The germline V gene provides CDR1 SGHAT and CDR2 FQNNGV. Sample time point, as interpreted from the label and publication: baseline before first vaccination. The vaccinee samples were drawn from two UK trials, COV001 and COV002, one of which was a single-blind randomized controlled phase 2/3 trial testing AZD1222 (ChAdOx1 nCoV-19) in healthy adults. Trial participant PBMC samples were collected at day 0 and day 28 after the second dose for TCRbeta chain sequencing.

This chain is built from TRBV11-2 and TRBJ2-2; the D region possibly corresponds to TRBD1 (7 bases align). Sequenced material: peripheral blood, taken on day 0 of AZD1222 vaccination. The sequence was obtained from an adult in good health. The CDR3 sequence is CASSYPSGGLGGELFF. The DNA sequence follows: TGTGCCAGCAGCTACCCATCAGGGGGGTTGGGCGGGGAGCTGTTTTTT.